This is a list of T cell receptor beta chains from one sample in a study of T cell responses to AZD1222 COVID-19 vaccine. Sequencing used immunoSEQ multiplex PCR; TCRdb keeps in-frame clones, though not all of them. The table has 56,000 or so clones, around 85% seen once; the top ten hold approximately 16%. This specimen consisted of peripheral blood, obtained on day 0 of AZD1222 vaccination. The receptors were gathered from an adult in good health. CDR3s include the opening cysteine and the closing phenylalanine or tryptophan. D genes are given only for firm matches. The size entry is marked missing in some rows and otherwise reads once, few, many or a size class.

>TRBV14|NA|TRBJ1-2|NA
CASSPFGGGTFSGYGYTF
TGTGCCAGCAGCCCTTTCGGGGGGGGCACCTTTTCTGGCTATGGCTACACCTTC
>TRBV18|NA|TRBJ2-4|NA
CASSPAEEKNIQYF
TGTGCCAGCTCACCTGCGGAAGAGAAAAACATTCAGTACTTC
>TRBV18|NA|TRBJ2-2|few
CASSPTAEKNTGELFF
TGTGCCAGCTCTCCAACGGCGGAAAAGAACACCGGGGAGCTGTTTTTT
>TRBV19|NA|TRBJ1-1|NA
CASSHPGGTEAFF
TGTGCCAGTAGCCACCCGGGGGGCACTGAAGCTTTCTTT
>TRBV19|NA|TRBJ2-7|NA
CASSIHGSYEQYF
TGTGCCAGTAGTATTCATGGGTCCTACGAGCAGTACTTC
>TRBV7-2|TRBD2|TRBJ2-7|NA
CASSFGTSELYVQYF
TGTGCCAGCAGCTTCGGGACTAGCGAGCTTTATGTGCAGTACTTC
>TRBV15|NA|TRBJ1-2|NA
CATSRGQSGYTF
TGTGCCACCAGCAGAGGACAGAGCGGCTACACCTTC
>TRBV7-9|TRBD1|TRBJ2-3|NA
CASSPGQAGTDTQYF
TGTGCCAGCAGCCCTGGACAGGCAGGCACAGATACGCAGTATTTT
>TRBV27|NA|TRBJ1-1|NA
CASSLLGGAEAFF
TGTGCCAGCAGTTTATTGGGGGGTGCCGAAGCTTTCTTT
>TRBV7-9|TRBD2|TRBJ2-7|NA
CASSYGLAVPSYEQYF
TGTGCCAGCAGCTACGGACTAGCTGTCCCCTCCTACGAGCAGTACTTC